The 12 T cell receptor beta chains given below trace back to one sample, sequenced in a study of post-analysis software for immune sequencing data. cDNA libraries for TCR beta contained unique molecular identifiers. A single record per CDR3 protein comes from TCRdb applying MiXCR to the PCR reads. Among around 710,000 distinct CDR3 sequences listed, around 42% were seen once. For these TCRs, the target antigens are not known. Whole-study results and caveats: Controls had lower frequencies than patients of four or five TRBV segments, which included TRBV5-6, TRBV5-1 and TRBV20-1.

Sequencing used blood. The receptors stem from a girl aged 10-17 years with multiple sclerosis.

This clonotype appeared a few times. The gene calls are TRBV7-2 and TRBJ2-3, with D hard to call. Trimming took 1 base from V and 0 from J, leaving 11 bases between them. CDR1 SGHTA and CDR2 FQGNSA come from the germline V gene. This CDR3 is 16 amino acids long. This chain's CDR3 is CASSLGIGVSTDTQYF. CDR3 nucleotides: TGTGCCAGCAGCTTAGGGATCGGAGTTAGCACAGATACGCAGTATTTT.

This clonotype occurred a few times. The J gene is TRBJ1-2, the V gene TRBV4-1, with D perhaps matching TRBD1 (6 bases). The germline V gene has CDR1 MGHRA and CDR2 YSYEKL. Trimming cost V 0 bases and J 1 base, with 9 bases left between them. The CDR3 loop spans 15 amino acids. The CDR3 spells CASSQEQGYNYGYTF. CDR3 sequence (DNA): TGCGCCAGCAGCCAAGAGCAGGGGTATAACTATGGCTACACCTTC.

The chain recombines TRBV20-1 with TRBJ2-7; D possibly corresponds to TRBD2 (6 bases). The germline V and J ends were trimmed by 0 bases and 2 bases, with 14 bases remaining between them. This CDR3 comprises 15 residues. Germline CDR1 is DFQATT and CDR2 is SNEGSKA (reference sequence). The chain's CDR3 is CSARDPSEGPYEQYF. CDR3 nucleotides: TGCAGTGCTAGAGATCCTTCGGAGGGGCCCTACGAGCAGTACTTC.

This clonotype has just a few counts. V gene TRBV11-1 combines with J gene TRBJ2-6, with D possibly matching TRBD1 (5 bases). Trimming cost V 1 base and J 2 bases, with 12 bases left between them. The CDR3 runs 17 residues. The germline V gene encodes CDR1 SGHAT and CDR2 FQDESV (reference sequence). CDR3 DNA sequence: TGTGCCAGCAGCTTAGTCAGGGAACCTCCTGGGGCCAACGTCCTGACTTTC. Amino acids: CASSLVREPPGANVLTF.

The V and J genes are TRBV9 and TRBJ2-7; 13 bases line up with TRBD2. With V trimmed by 3 bases and J by 12 bases, 6 bases remained unmatched. The germline gives CDR1 SGDLS, CDR2 YYNGEE. This CDR3 has 13 residues. Written as DNA, the CDR3 is TGTGCCAGCAGCGACGGGACTAGCGGGATCCGGTACTTC. It codes for CASSDGTSGIRYF. The full variable domain, in which reference TRBV9 and TRBJ2-7 provide the parts outside the CDR3, is DSGVTQTPKHLITATGQRVTLRCSPRSGDLSVYWYQQSLDQGLQFLIQYYNGEERAKGNILERFSAQQFPDLHSELNLSSLELGDSALYFCASSDGTSGIRYFGPGTRLTVT.

This clonotype was detected only a few times. The chain has TRBV12-3 or TRBV12-4 and TRBJ2-1; possibly TRBD1 for D (5 bases). The CDR3 is 11 amino acids. V was pared by 6 bases and J by 9 bases, with 9 bases between. The CDR3 bases are TGTGCCAGCAGGTGGGGCCGTGAGCAGTTCTTC. Its protein product is CASRWGREQFF.

Comment on this clonotype: The junction departs from germline at one end; a sequencing error may be responsible. V gene TRBV7-9 combines with J gene TRBJ2-1, with 10 bases fitting TRBD2. The CDR3 consists of 14 residues. Germline V gene data show CDR1 as SEHNR and CDR2 as FQNEAQ (reference sequence). The CDR3 protein is CASSPTSGNNGQFF. CDR3 nucleotides: TGTGCCAGCAGCCCTACTAGCGGGAACAATGGGCAGTTCTTC.

This rearrangement joins TRBV12-3 or TRBV12-4 to TRBJ2-7, with D perhaps matching TRBD1 or TRBD2 (5 bases each). The CDR3 loop spans 15 amino acids. Trimming took off 5 bases at V and 4 bases at J, with 18 bases between the two ends. This CDR3 is CASSTGAAVDYEQYF. Here the CDR3 DNA reads TGTGCCAGCAGTACCGGGGCCGCGGTTGATTACGAGCAGTACTTC.

This chain links TRBV5-1 with TRBJ1-5; possibly TRBD1 for D (5 bases). The V gene lost 1 base and the J gene lost 2 bases, with 13 bases spanning the gap. Germline V gene data show CDR1 as SGHRS and CDR2 as YFSETQ. The CDR3 extends over 16 amino acids. The CDR3 reads CASSLSAFRGNQPQHF. CDR3 nucleotide sequence: TGCGCCAGCAGCTTGTCCGCATTCAGGGGCAATCAGCCCCAGCATTTT.

This clonotype has only a few counts. Its ends do not fully match the called genes, so a read error is possible. The CDR3 DNA follows: TGTGCTAGCAGACAACAGGAGGAAAGCAATCAGCCCCAGCATTTT. Translation gives CASRQQEESNQPQHF. V and J are TRBV6-5 and TRBJ1-5, with D maybe TRBD1 (5 bases). CDR1 and CDR2 (germline): MNHEY, SVGAGI. CDR3 length: 15 amino acids.

This clonotype appeared once. This chain joins TRBV2 and TRBJ2-1; TRBD2 agrees at 10 bases. The CDR3 consists of 14 residues. Germline assignment: CDR1 SNHLY and CDR2 FYNNEI. The trim removed 7 bases at V and 8 bases at J, leaving 8 bases unmatched. For the CDR3, the DNA is TGTGCCAGCATGGAGCTAGCGGGAGTAGATGAGCAGTTCTTC. This codes for CASMELAGVDEQFF. Combining the CDR3 with reference TRBV2 and TRBJ2-1 gives the whole variable domain EPEVTQTPSHQVTQMGQEVILRCVPISNHLYFYWYRQILGQKVEFLVSFYNNEISEKSEIFDDQFSVERPDGSNFTLKIRSTKLEDSAMYFCASMELAGVDEQFFGPGTRLTVL.

In its sample, this clonotype was seen a few times. This chain joins TRBV7-2 and TRBJ2-5; 7 positions agree with TRBD2. This CDR3 has 15 residues. V shed 5 bases, J shed 5 bases, and the junction held 11 bases outside the gene matches. Germline CDR1 reads SGHTA; CDR2 reads FQGNSA. The CDR3 nucleotides read TGTGCCAGCAGCCGTCGGACTAGGGAGGCGGAGACCCAGTACTTC. This codes for CASSRRTREAETQYF.